This T cell receptor beta chain appears in the sequencing data of a study of blood T cell repertoires in COVID-19. The germline V and J ends were trimmed by 5 bases and 2 bases, with 10 bases remaining between them. There are 15 residues in the CDR3. CDR1 and CDR2 (germline): SGHVT, SQSDAQ. Original processing methods: The assay estimated nucleated cells by amplifying reference gene primers. TCRdb's copy holds only in-frame clones and misses some; the assay was immunoSEQ multiplex PCR. That table is the source of V, J and clone size, and D and trimming were worked out from the DNA. The sample lists about 190,000 clones, 70% to 90% occurring once.

The TCR comes from a woman aged 40 to 50 who had recovered from COVID-19. The chain is built from TRBV7-4 and TRBJ2-6, with D uncertain. What was sequenced was peripheral blood. CDR3 amino acids: CASSTLVAGANVLTF. The CDR3 nucleotides read TGTGCCAGCAGCACTCTAGTAGCTGGGGCCAACGTCCTGACTTTC.